A few counts support the clone carrying this TCR beta chain. Its antigen is unknown. The data derive from a study of T-cell memory formation after mild COVID-19. Study-wide points: Several responding clones turned up in pre-infection memory, indicating that cross-reactive memory may have taken part. Clones that contracted from day 15 to 85 were balanced CD4/CD8, while later expanders leaned CD4+.

Using constant-segment primers, 5'RACE produced TCR alpha and TCR beta cDNA libraries carrying sample barcodes and UMIs. TCRdb passed the 5' RACE reads through MiXCR, listing each CDR3 protein once. The repertoire has hundreds of thousands of distinct CDR3 sequences, around 27% of them found once; the top ten carry approximately 12%. The V segment lost 8 bases and the J segment 4 bases; nucleotides outside the gene matches: 9. In germline, CDR1 is LGHDT, CDR2 YNNKEL (reference sequence). The CDR3 consists of 14 residues. The gene calls are TRBV3-1 and TRBJ1-1, with TRBD1 matching over 8 bases. Sequencing was carried out using PBMCs or a T cell subset sorted from them (not recorded which). The receptor's source is an adult woman who had mild COVID-19 (a few samples of this study predate the infection). Cell type and time point are not known. The DNA of the CDR3 is TGTGCCAGCTCCGCGGGACAGGTAGTCACTGAAGCTTTCTTT. Translated: CASSAGQVVTEAFF.